The clone carrying this T cell receptor (beta chain) came up a few times. Antigen: not known. Trimming took 0 bases from V and 4 from J; bases not matched to a gene: 3. CDR3 length: 14 amino acids. The germline V gene encodes CDR1 GTSNPN and CDR2 SVGIG (reference sequence). The data derive from a study of T cells after yellow fever vaccination. Study-wide points: The CD4 and CD8 compartments had a small share of their clonotypes in common.

Universal primer sites and UMIs were introduced during 5'RACE template-switching synthesis of TCR cDNA. TCRdb re-analysed the 5' RACE reads in MiXCR, keeping a single row per CDR3 protein. The sample has 500,000 to 550,000 distinct CDR3 sequences; roughly 22% are singletons. The receptor was isolated from a man aged 18 to 30 who received the YFV17D yellow fever vaccine. The source material was PBMCs, sampled approximately 22 days after the first yellow fever vaccination. The gene calls are TRBV30 and TRBJ2-1; TRBD1 agrees at 7 bases. CDR3 sequence: CAWSVGTDYNEQFF. DNA for the CDR3: TGTGCCTGGAGTGTTGGGACAGATTACAATGAGCAGTTCTTC.